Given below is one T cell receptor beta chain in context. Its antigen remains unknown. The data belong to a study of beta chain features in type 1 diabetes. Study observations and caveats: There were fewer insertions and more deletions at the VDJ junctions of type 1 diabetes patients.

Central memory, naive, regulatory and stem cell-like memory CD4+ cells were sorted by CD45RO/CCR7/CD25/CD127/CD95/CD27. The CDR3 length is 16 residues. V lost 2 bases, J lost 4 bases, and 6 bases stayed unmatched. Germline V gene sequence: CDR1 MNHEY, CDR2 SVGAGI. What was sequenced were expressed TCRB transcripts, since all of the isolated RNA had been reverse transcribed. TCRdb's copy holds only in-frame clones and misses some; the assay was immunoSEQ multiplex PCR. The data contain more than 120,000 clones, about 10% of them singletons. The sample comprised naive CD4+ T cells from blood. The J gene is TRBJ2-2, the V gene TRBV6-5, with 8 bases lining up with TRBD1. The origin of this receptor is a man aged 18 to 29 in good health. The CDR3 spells CASSYEDRAGTGELFF. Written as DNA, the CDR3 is TGTGCCAGCAGTTACGAGGACAGGGCTGGCACCGGGGAGCTGTTTTTT.